Shown below are 14 T cell receptor beta chains from a single sample sequenced in a study of T cells after yellow fever vaccination. TCRdb reprocessed the 5' RACE reads with MiXCR, giving one entry per CDR3 protein. The sample contains around 310,000 distinct CDR3 sequences, 8.7% of which appear only once. The specimen comprised PBMCs, sampled on the day of the first yellow fever vaccination. The receptors stem from a young man who received the YFV17D yellow fever vaccine.

The genes are TRBV11-3 and TRBJ1-2; TRBD1 matches 9 bases. CDR3 length: 15 residues. CDR1 SGHNT and CDR2 YENEEA come from the germline V gene. V dropped 6 bases and J dropped 7; count of bases not matched to a gene: 12. The CDR3 sequence is CASSLGDRESIGYTF. The CDR3 bases are TGTGCCAGCAGTCTCGGGGACAGGGAATCAATTGGCTACACCTTC.

V and J are TRBV4-2 and TRBJ1-1; no clear D. The CDR3 is 12 residues long. Trimming removed 4 bases from V and 12 bases from J, with 15 bases in between. Looked up from germline, CDR1 is LGHNA and CDR2 is YNFKEQ. The CDR3 spells CASSRSLQQTFF. The CDR3 bases are TGTGCCAGCAGCCGCAGTCTACAGCAAACTTTCTTT.

V gene TRBV9 combines with J gene TRBJ2-3; 7 bases map to TRBD2. The germline V gene has CDR1 SGDLS and CDR2 YYNGEE. V lost 3 bases and J lost 2; bases outside the gene matches: 9. The CDR3 spans 16 residues. The CDR3 spells CASSEEGRGATDTQYF. CDR3 DNA sequence: TGTGCCAGCAGCGAGGAGGGGAGGGGCGCCACAGATACGCAGTATTTT.

The rearrangement links TRBV7-8 to TRBJ2-7, with D perhaps TRBD1 (6 bases). V lost 2 bases and J lost 3, with 17 bases in between. Germline lookup yields CDR1 SGHVS and CDR2 FQNEAQ. There are 16 residues in the CDR3. CDR3 sequence reads: CASSLRIGTNIYEQYF. The CDR3 DNA reads TGTGCCAGCAGCTTAAGGATCGGGACAAATATCTACGAGCAGTACTTC. The full variable domain, in which reference TRBV7-8 and TRBJ2-7 provide the parts outside the CDR3, is GAGVSQSPRYKVAKRGQDVALRCDPISGHVSLFWYQQALGQGPEFLTYFQNEAQLDKSGLPSDRFFAERPEGSVSTLKIQRTQQEDSAVYLCASSLRIGTNIYEQYFGPGTRLTVT.

This clonotype was seen at least ten times. The chain couples TRBV20-1 to TRBJ2-1; D call uncertain. The germline V and J ends were trimmed by 1 base and 8 bases, with 9 bases remaining between them. The length of the CDR3 is 12 residues. Germline V gene sequence: CDR1 DFQATT, CDR2 SNEGSKA (reference sequence). CDR3 in DNA: TGCAGTGCTAGAGGCGGTTCCGATGAGCAGTTCTTC. Amino acids: CSARGGSDEQFF.

In its sample, this clonotype was seen many times. The rearrangement uses TRBV20-1 and TRBJ1-5, with TRBD1 as a possible D gene (6 bases). CDR1 is DFQATT, CDR2 SNEGSKA, per germline (reference sequence). V gave up 6 bases and J gave up 7 bases, with 16 bases separating them. The CDR3 loop spans 13 amino acids. In nucleotides, the CDR3 is TGCAGTGCCAATACAGGGAGTGGGCAGCCCCAGCATTTT. Its protein product is CSANTGSGQPQHF.

The rearrangement joins TRBV27 to TRBJ1-5; possible D gene TRBD1, 5 bases. Trimming stripped 5 bases from V and 7 bases from J, with 12 bases between. Germline lookup yields CDR1 MNHEY and CDR2 SMNVEV (reference sequence). The CDR3 has 13 residues. The CDR3 spells CASSPREGQPQHF. DNA for the CDR3: TGTGCCAGCAGTCCCAGGGAGGGGCAGCCCCAGCATTTT.

This clonotype has at least ten counts. The V call is TRBV12-3 or TRBV12-4, the J call TRBJ1-1, with unresolved D. The CDR3 runs 14 residues. Trimming took 3 bases from V and 1 from J, leaving 9 bases between them. The CDR3, as DNA: TGTGCCAGCAGTTTCACGACCGCGAACACTGAAGCTTTCTTT. Translating gives CASSFTTANTEAFF.

This clonotype was detected only a few times. The J gene is TRBJ2-7, the V gene TRBV7-6; 9 bases line up with TRBD1. CDR1 and CDR2 from the germline V gene are SGHVS and FNYEAQ. This CDR3 is 16 amino acids long. J was trimmed by 0 bases and V by 4 bases; bases with no gene match: 7. CDR3 region: CASSSNRGRGSYEQYF. CDR3 DNA: TGTGCCAGCAGCTCTAACAGGGGGCGGGGCTCCTACGAGCAGTACTTC.

This clonotype was seen only a few times. The rearrangement uses TRBV5-6 and TRBJ2-5, with D perhaps TRBD1 or TRBD2 (5 bases each). The germline gives CDR1 SGHDT, CDR2 YYEEEE. V lost 5 bases and J lost 9, with 17 bases in between. CDR3 length equals 13 residues. The chain's CDR3 is CASSWDGTRAQYF. CDR3 DNA: TGTGCCAGCAGTTGGGACGGCACGAGGGCCCAGTACTTC.

This clonotype was seen repeatedly, ten times or more. This rearrangement joins TRBV20-1 to TRBJ2-4, with D unresolved. Germline V gives CDR1 DFQATT, CDR2 SNEGSKA (reference sequence). Trimming removed 3 bases from V and 0 bases from J, with 9 bases in between. The CDR3 loop spans 14 amino acids. CDR3 nucleotides: TGCAGTGCTAGGAGCTCTCAAGCCAAAAACATTCAGTACTTC. Its translation: CSARSSQAKNIQYF.

The J gene is TRBJ2-3, the V gene TRBV29-1; weak D call: TRBD2 (5 bases). The CDR3 runs to 16 residues. Looked up from germline, CDR1 is SQVTM and CDR2 is ANQGSEA. Trimming removed 8 bases from V and 0 bases from J, with 21 bases in between. CDR3 sequence (DNA): TGCAGCACCGACGGCCCCTGGGGAGAAAGCACAGATACGCAGTATTTT. Encoded protein: CSTDGPWGESTDTQYF.

This clonotype was seen a handful of times. The rearrangement joins TRBV6-2 or TRBV6-3 to TRBJ2-7, with 8 bases matching TRBD1. CDR1 MNHEY and CDR2 SVGEGT come from the germline V gene. The CDR3 length is 12 residues. The CDR3 nucleotides are TGTGCCGTCCAGGGGGCGAATAACGAGCAGCACGTC. It yields the protein CAVQGANNEQHV.

The chain has TRBV19 and TRBJ2-7; D might be TRBD1 or TRBD2, each matching 5 bases. Trimming left V 6 bases short and J 3 bases short, with 18 bases between. The CDR3 is 15 amino acids. Per germline, CDR1 LNHDA and CDR2 SQIVND (reference sequence). The CDR3: CASRQTGAPLYEQYF. The DNA for the CDR3 is TGTGCCAGTAGACAGACCGGGGCGCCGCTCTACGAGCAGTACTTC.